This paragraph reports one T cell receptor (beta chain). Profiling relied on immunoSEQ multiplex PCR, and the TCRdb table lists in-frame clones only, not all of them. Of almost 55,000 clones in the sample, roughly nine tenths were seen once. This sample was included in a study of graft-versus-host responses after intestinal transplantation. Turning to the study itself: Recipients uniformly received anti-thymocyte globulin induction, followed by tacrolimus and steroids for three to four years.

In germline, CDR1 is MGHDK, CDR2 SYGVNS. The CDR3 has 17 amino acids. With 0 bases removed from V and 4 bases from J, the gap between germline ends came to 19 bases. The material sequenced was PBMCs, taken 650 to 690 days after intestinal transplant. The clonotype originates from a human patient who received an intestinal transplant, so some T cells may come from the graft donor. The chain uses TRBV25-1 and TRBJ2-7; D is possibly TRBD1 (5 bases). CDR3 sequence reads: CASSEYSPGQGGYEQYF. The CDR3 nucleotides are TGTGCCAGCAGTGAATATTCCCCTGGGCAGGGTGGGTACGAGCAGTACTTC.